This T cell receptor beta chain is drawn from a study of blood T cell repertoires in COVID-19. Study context: Samples of COVID-19 (acute and convalescent) were obtained from the United States, Italy and Spain.

This CDR3 has 13 residues. CDR1 is MNHEY and CDR2 is SVGAGI in the germline V gene. V shed 6 bases and J 2 bases; nucleotides not matched to a gene: 4. This clone has more than one count but fewer than ten. Sequencing used immunoSEQ multiplex PCR; TCRdb keeps in-frame clones, though not all of them. The sample includes about 12,000 clones, roughly 82% seen only once; the top ten take approximately 3.5%. Source material: peripheral blood. The origin of this receptor is a woman aged 60-75 years with acute or convalescent COVID-19. The rearrangement uses TRBV6-5 and TRBJ2-7; 7 nucleotides align to TRBD1. CDR3 DNA sequence: TGTGCCAGCAGCAGACAGGGAACCTACGAGCAGTACTTC. Encoded protein: CASSRQGTYEQYF.